The T cell receptor (beta chain) under discussion was sequenced for a study of a mutant IDH1 vaccine in newly diagnosed glioma. As for time point: week 47, end of study. What each vaccine dose contained was 300 ug of mutant IDH1 20-mer peptide, accompanied by topical imiquimod. TCRdb's table, derived via immunoSEQ multiplex PCR, lists solely in-frame clones and lacks some. The sample lists 30,000 to 40,000 clones; approximately 89% were seen once. As for this clone: What it binds is unknown.

The TCR comes from a man aged 35-49 years with glioma. Sequenced material: PBMCs, taken from a glioma patient whose treatment included an IDH1 peptide vaccine.

The CDR3: CAWKRQGNQPQHF. DNA for the CDR3: TGTGCCTGGAAAAGACAGGGCAATCAGCCCCAGCATTTT. The genes are TRBV30 and TRBJ1-5, with D tentatively TRBD1 (6 bases). The CDR3 sequence is 13 residues long. Trimming stripped 4 bases from V and 2 bases from J, with 9 bases between. Germline-derived CDR1 and CDR2 are GTSNPN and SVGIG (reference sequence).